The sequence of this T cell receptor (beta chain) was determined in a study of T cell changes during pregnancy in multiple sclerosis. With V trimmed by 3 bases and J by 9 bases, 10 bases remained unmatched. Germline CDR1 is SGHTA and CDR2 is FQGTGA. This CDR3 is built from 16 residues. Here immunoSEQ multiplex PCR was the method, and the copy in TCRdb shows in-frame clones only, minus some. In the table there are just over 65,000 clones, 75% to 95% of which are singletons. The sequencing used peripheral blood, collected in the second trimester of pregnancy. This TCR was sampled from a female donor with multiple sclerosis, enrolled in a pregnancy study. The rearrangement links TRBV7-3 to TRBJ2-1; 11 bases align to TRBD2. This chain's CDR3 is CASSFLAGGRGGEQFF. CDR3 coding DNA: TGTGCCAGCAGCTTCCTAGCGGGGGGAAGGGGTGGTGAGCAGTTCTTC.